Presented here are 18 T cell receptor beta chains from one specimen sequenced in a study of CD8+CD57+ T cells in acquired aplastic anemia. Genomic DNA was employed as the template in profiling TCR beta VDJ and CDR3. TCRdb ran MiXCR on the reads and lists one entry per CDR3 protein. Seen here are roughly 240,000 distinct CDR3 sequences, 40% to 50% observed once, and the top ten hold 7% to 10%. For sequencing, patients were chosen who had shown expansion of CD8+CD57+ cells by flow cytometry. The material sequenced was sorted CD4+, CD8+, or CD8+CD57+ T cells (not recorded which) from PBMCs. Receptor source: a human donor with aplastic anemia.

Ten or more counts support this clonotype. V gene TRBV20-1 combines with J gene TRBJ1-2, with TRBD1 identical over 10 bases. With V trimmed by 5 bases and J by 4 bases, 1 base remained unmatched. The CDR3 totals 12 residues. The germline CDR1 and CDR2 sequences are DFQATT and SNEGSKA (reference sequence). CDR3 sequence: CSAWTGGYGYTF. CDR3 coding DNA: TGCAGTGCTTGGACAGGGGGCTATGGCTACACCTTC.

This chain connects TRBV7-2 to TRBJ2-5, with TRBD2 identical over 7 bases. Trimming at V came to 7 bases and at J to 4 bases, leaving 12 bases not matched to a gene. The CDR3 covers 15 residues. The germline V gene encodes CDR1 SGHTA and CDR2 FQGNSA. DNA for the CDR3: TGTGCCAGCACCACGTTCCGGGAGGTGGGAGAGACCCAGTACTTC. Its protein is CASTTFREVGETQYF.

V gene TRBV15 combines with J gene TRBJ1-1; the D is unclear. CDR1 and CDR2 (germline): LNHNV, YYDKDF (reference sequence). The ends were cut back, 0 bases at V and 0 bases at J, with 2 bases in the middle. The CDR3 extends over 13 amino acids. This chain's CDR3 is CATSRDMNTEAFF. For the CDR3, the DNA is TGTGCCACCAGCAGAGATATGAACACTGAAGCTTTCTTT.

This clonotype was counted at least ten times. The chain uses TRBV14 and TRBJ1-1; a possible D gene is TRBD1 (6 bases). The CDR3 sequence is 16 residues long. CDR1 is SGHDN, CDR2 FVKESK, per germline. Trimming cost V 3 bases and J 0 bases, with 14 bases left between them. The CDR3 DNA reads TGTGCCAGCAGCCACGGACAGTTTCGCATGAACACTGAAGCTTTCTTT. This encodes CASSHGQFRMNTEAFF. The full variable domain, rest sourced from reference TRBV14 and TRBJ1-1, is EAGVTQFPSHSVIEKGQTVTLRCDPISGHDNLYWYRRVMGKEIKFLLHFVKESKQDESGMPNNRFLAERTGGTYSTLKVQPAELEDSGVYFCASSHGQFRMNTEAFFGQGTRLTVV.

CDR3 DNA sequence: TGCAGCGTGATACCTCAGGACGAGCAGTACGTC. Protein sequence: CSVIPQDEQYV. The chain links TRBV29-1 to TRBJ2-7, with D hard to call. CDR3 size: 11 residues. With 6 bases removed from V and 5 bases from J, the gap between germline ends came to 11 bases. The germline V gene encodes CDR1 SQVTM and CDR2 ANQGSEA.

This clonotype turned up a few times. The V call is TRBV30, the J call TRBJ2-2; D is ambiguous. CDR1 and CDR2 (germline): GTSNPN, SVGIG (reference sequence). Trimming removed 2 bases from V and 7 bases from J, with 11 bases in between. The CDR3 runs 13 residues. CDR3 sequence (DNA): TGTGCCTGGAGTTCCCCGGCCGGCGGGGAGCTGTTTTTT. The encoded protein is CAWSSPAGGELFF.

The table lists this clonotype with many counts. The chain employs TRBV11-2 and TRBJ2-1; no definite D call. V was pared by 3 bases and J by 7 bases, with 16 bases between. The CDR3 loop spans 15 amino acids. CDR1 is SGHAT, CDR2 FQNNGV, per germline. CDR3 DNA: TGTGCCAGCAGCTTGAATACGAACCGGAAGAATGAGCAGTTCTTC. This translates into CASSLNTNRKNEQFF.

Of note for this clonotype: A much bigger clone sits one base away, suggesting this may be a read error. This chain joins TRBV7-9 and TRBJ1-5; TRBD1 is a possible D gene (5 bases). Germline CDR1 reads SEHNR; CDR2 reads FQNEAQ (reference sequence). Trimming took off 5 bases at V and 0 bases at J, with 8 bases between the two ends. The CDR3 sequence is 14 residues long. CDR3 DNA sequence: TGTGCCAGCAGCGCCAGGGATAGCAATCAGCCCCAGCATTTT. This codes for CASSARDSNQPQHF.

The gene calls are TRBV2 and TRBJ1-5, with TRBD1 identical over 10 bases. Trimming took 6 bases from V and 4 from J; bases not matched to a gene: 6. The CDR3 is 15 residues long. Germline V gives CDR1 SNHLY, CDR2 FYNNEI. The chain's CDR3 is CASSLGQGINQPQHF. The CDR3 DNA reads TGTGCCAGCAGCTTGGGACAGGGGATAAATCAGCCCCAGCATTTT.

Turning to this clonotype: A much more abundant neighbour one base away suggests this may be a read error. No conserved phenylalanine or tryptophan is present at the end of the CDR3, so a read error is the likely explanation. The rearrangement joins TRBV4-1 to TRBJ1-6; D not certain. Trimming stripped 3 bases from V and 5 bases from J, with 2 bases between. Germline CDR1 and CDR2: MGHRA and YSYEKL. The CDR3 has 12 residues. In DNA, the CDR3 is TGCGCCAGCAGCCACAATAATTCACCCCTCCACTCT. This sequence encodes CASSHNNSPLHS.

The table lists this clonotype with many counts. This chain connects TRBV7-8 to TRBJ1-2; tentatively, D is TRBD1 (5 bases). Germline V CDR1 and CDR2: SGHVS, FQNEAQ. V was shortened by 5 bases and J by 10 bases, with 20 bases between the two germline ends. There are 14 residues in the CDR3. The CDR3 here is CASSPYLTALDYTF. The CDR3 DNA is TGTGCCAGCAGCCCATACCTGACAGCCCTGGACTACACCTTC. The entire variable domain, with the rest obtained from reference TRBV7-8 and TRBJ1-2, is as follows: GAGVSQSPRYKVAKRGQDVALRCDPISGHVSLFWYQQALGQGPEFLTYFQNEAQLDKSGLPSDRFFAERPEGSVSTLKIQRTQQEDSAVYLCASSPYLTALDYTFGSGTRLTVV.

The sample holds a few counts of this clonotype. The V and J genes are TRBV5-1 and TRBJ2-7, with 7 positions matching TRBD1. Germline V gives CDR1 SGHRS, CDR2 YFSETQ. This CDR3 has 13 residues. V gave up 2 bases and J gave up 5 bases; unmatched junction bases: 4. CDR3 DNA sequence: TGCGCCAGCAGCTTACAGGGGCTCAACGAGCAGTACTTC. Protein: CASSLQGLNEQYF.

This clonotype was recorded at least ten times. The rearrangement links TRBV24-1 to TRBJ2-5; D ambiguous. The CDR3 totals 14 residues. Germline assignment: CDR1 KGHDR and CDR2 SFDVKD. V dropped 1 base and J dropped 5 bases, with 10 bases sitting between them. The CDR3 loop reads CATSDFLAEETQYF. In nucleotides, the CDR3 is TGTGCCACCAGTGATTTTCTGGCCGAGGAGACCCAGTACTTC.

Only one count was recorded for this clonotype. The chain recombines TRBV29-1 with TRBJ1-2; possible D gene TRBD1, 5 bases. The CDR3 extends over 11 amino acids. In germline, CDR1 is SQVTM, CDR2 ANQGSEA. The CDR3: CGSAGSYGYTF. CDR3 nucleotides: TGCGGCAGCGCAGGGAGCTATGGCTACACCTTC.

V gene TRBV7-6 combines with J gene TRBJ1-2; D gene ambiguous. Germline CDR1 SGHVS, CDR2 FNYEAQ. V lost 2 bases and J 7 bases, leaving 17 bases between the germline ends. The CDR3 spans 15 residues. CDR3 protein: CASSLRSGSVSGYTF. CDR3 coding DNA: TGTGCCAGCAGCTTACGCTCGGGGTCTGTGAGTGGCTACACCTTC.

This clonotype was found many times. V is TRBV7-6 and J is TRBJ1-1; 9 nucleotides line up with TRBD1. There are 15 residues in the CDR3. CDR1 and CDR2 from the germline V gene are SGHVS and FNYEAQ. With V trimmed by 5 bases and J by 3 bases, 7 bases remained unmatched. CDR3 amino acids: CASSNRDRAHTEAFF. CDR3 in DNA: TGTGCCAGCAGCAACCGGGACAGGGCTCACACTGAAGCTTTCTTT.

The CDR3 reads CAWTGTISGNTIYF. The CDR3 DNA reads as TGTGCCTGGACTGGGACAATCTCTGGAAACACCATATATTTT. V and J are TRBV30 and TRBJ1-3, with D possibly matching TRBD1 (6 bases). The CDR3 is 14 residues long. From germline, CDR1 is GTSNPN and CDR2 SVGIG (reference sequence). V was shortened by 4 bases and J by 0 bases, with 10 bases between the two germline ends.

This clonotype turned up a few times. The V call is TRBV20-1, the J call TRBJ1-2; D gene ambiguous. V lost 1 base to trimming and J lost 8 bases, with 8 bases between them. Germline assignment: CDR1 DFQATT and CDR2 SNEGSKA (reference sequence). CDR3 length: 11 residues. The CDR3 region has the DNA TGCAGTGCTAGAGGACTAGCGGGCTACACCTTC. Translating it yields CSARGLAGYTF.